The clone carrying this T cell receptor (beta chain) was recorded many times. Its specificity is not known. The second PCR ran roughly 7 to 11 cycles with a sample-barcoded 5' primer and J-beta primers. In TCRdb, the 5' RACE reads were re-called with MiXCR into one record per CDR3 protein. The sample lists 700,000 to 850,000 distinct CDR3 sequences, roughly 35% occurring once. This sample is drawn from a study of blood T cells in healthy people across ages. Donors each provided ten milliliters of peripheral blood. The CDR3 is 14 residues long. The V gene's germline CDR1 is LGHNA and CDR2 YSLEER. The V and J ends lost 0 bases and 2 bases respectively, with 8 bases between them. Study outcomes and limitations: There were more naive CD4+ cells and higher diversity in long-lived donors than in aged donors. PBMCs left unsorted prevented a conclusive naive versus antigen-experienced comparison.

Sequencing was done on a sample of blood. This TCR was sampled from a man younger than 30 in good health. The chain combines TRBV4-3 with TRBJ2-7; D might be TRBD1 or TRBD2, each matching 5 bases. CDR3 in amino acids: CASSQEWGTYEQYF. CDR3 coding DNA: TGCGCCAGCAGCCAAGAATGGGGGACCTACGAGCAGTACTTC.